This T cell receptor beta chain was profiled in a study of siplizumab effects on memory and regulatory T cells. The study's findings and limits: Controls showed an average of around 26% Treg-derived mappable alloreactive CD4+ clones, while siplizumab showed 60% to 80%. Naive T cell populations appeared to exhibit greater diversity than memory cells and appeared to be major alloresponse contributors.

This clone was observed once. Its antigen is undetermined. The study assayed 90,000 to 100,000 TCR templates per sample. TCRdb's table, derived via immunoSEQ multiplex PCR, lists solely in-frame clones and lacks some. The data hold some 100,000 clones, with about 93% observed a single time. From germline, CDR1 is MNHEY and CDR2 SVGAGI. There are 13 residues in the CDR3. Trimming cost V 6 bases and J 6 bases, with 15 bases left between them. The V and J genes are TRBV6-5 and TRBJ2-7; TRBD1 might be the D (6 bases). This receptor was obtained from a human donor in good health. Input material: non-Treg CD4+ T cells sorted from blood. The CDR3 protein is CASSRNRVSEQYF. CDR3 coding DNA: TGTGCCAGCAGCAGGAACAGGGTGAGCGAGCAGTACTTC.